Listed below are T cell receptor beta chains from one sample, sequenced in a study of T cell responses to AZD1222 COVID-19 vaccine. Sequencing used immunoSEQ multiplex PCR; TCRdb keeps in-frame clones, though not all of them. The sample has about 89,000 clones; about 90% are singletons. Sequenced here: peripheral blood, sampled on day 0 of MenACWY control vaccination. These receptors were taken from an adult in good health. The CDR3 runs from the conserved cysteine through the conserved F or W. A D gene is named only where the DNA matches it firmly. The size field is filled for only some rows; it gives once, few, many or a size class.

cdr3_aa: CASSQQLPGDNSPLHF
cdr3_nt: TGTGCCAGCAGCCAACAATTGCCAGGGGATAATTCACCCCTCCACTTT
v_call: TRBV3-1/TRBV3-2
j_call: TRBJ1-6
clone_size: NA
d_call: NA

cdr3_aa: CASSLQETQYF
cdr3_nt: TGTGCCAGCAGCTTGCAAGAGACCCAGTACTTC
v_call: TRBV11-2
j_call: TRBJ2-5
clone_size: NA
d_call: NA

cdr3_aa: CASLSRASGMVDTQYF
cdr3_nt: TGTGCCAGTCTCTCCCGAGCTAGCGGGATGGTAGATACGCAGTATTTT
v_call: TRBV19
j_call: TRBJ2-3
clone_size: NA
d_call: TRBD2

cdr3_aa: CASSIGGGQPQHF
cdr3_nt: TGTGCCAGTAGTATAGGTGGGGGTCAGCCCCAGCATTTT
v_call: TRBV19
j_call: TRBJ1-5
clone_size: NA
d_call: NA

cdr3_aa: CSVEQGGLNTEAFF
cdr3_nt: TGCAGCGTTGAACAGGGAGGATTGAACACTGAAGCTTTCTTT
v_call: TRBV29-1
j_call: TRBJ1-1
clone_size: NA
d_call: NA

cdr3_aa: CASRELTGADTQYF
cdr3_nt: TGTGCCAGCAGGGAATTGACAGGGGCAGATACGCAGTATTTT
v_call: TRBV2
j_call: TRBJ2-3
clone_size: NA
d_call: TRBD1

cdr3_aa: CASSQVGGLGGNTIYF
cdr3_nt: TGCGCCAGCAGCCAAGTAGGGGGGCTTGGTGGAAACACCATATATTTT
v_call: TRBV4-3
j_call: TRBJ1-3
clone_size: NA
d_call: NA

cdr3_aa: CASSLLGQGPYGTEAFF
cdr3_nt: TGTGCCAGCAGTTTGCTGGGACAGGGGCCGTATGGGACTGAAGCTTTCTTT
v_call: TRBV28
j_call: TRBJ1-1
clone_size: NA
d_call: TRBD1

cdr3_aa: CATLHGPSRTGELFF
cdr3_nt: TGTGCCACTTTACACGGGCCATCGCGGACCGGGGAGCTGTTTTTT
v_call: TRBV7-9
j_call: TRBJ2-2
clone_size: few
d_call: NA

cdr3_aa: CASSYLGLKNTEAFF
cdr3_nt: TGTGCCAGCAGTTACCTAGGACTCAAGAACACTGAAGCTTTCTTT
v_call: TRBV6-5
j_call: TRBJ1-1
clone_size: NA
d_call: NA

cdr3_aa: CAAHRGGEAFF
cdr3_nt: TGTGCCGCCCACAGGGGTGGTGAAGCTTTCTTT
v_call: TRBV6-5
j_call: TRBJ1-1
clone_size: NA
d_call: TRBD1

cdr3_aa: CASSSGTYEQYF
cdr3_nt: TGTGCCAGCAGTTCGGGGACCTACGAGCAGTACTTC
v_call: TRBV28
j_call: TRBJ2-7
clone_size: NA
d_call: NA

cdr3_aa: CASSFDGQPPRNEQFF
cdr3_nt: TGCGCCAGCAGCTTCGACGGACAGCCACCCCGCAATGAGCAGTTCTTC
v_call: TRBV5-1
j_call: TRBJ2-1
clone_size: NA
d_call: NA

cdr3_aa: CASSLTGGQPQHF
cdr3_nt: TGTGCCAGCAGCTTGACAGGCGGCCAGCCCCAGCATTTT
v_call: TRBV6-5
j_call: TRBJ1-5
clone_size: NA
d_call: NA

cdr3_aa: CATSTPPGTGGGETQYF
cdr3_nt: TGTGCCACCAGCACACCTCCCGGTACCGGGGGTGGAGAGACCCAGTACTTC
v_call: TRBV15
j_call: TRBJ2-5
clone_size: NA
d_call: NA

cdr3_aa: CASSRREVETQYF
cdr3_nt: TGTGCCAGTAGTAGGCGGGAGGTGGAGACCCAGTACTTC
v_call: TRBV19
j_call: TRBJ2-5
clone_size: NA
d_call: TRBD2

cdr3_aa: CASSQLLGAGETQYF
cdr3_nt: TGTGCCAGCAGCCAGTTATTGGGGGCAGGGGAGACCCAGTACTTC
v_call: TRBV3-1/TRBV3-2
j_call: TRBJ2-5
clone_size: NA
d_call: NA

cdr3_aa: CASAGILTGQPQHF
cdr3_nt: TGTGCCAGCGCCGGGATCCTAACCGGGCAGCCCCAGCATTTT
v_call: TRBV2
j_call: TRBJ1-5
clone_size: NA
d_call: NA

cdr3_aa: CASFLNTEAFF
cdr3_nt: TGTGCCAGTTTTCTTAACACTGAAGCTTTCTTT
v_call: TRBV6-5
j_call: TRBJ1-1
clone_size: NA
d_call: NA

cdr3_aa: CASSRDRSNEKLFF
cdr3_nt: TGCGCCAGCAGCCGGGACAGGAGTAATGAAAAACTGTTTTTT
v_call: TRBV5-1
j_call: TRBJ1-4
clone_size: NA
d_call: TRBD1